The 24 T cell receptor beta chains presented below share a single source sample, sequenced in a study of blood T cells in healthy people across ages. Primed by a sample-barcoded 5' primer and a J-beta primer mix, a second PCR proceeded for 7 to 11 cycles. TCRdb called the 5' RACE reads again in MiXCR, with one record for every CDR3 protein. The table records 790,000 or so distinct CDR3 sequences, about 42% of them present only once. The material sequenced was blood. These receptors were obtained from a man older than 75 in good health.

The gene calls are TRBV6-5 and TRBJ1-2; 7 positions match TRBD1. Germline CDR1 and CDR2: MNHEY and SVGAGI. The CDR3 loop spans 12 amino acids. J lost 8 bases, V lost 8 bases, and 8 bases had no gene match. CDR3 loop: CASYGTGQGYTF. The CDR3 nucleotides are TGTGCCAGCTATGGTACGGGACAGGGCTACACCTTC.

This rearrangement joins TRBV3-1 to TRBJ2-1; weak D call: TRBD1 (5 bases). The CDR3 sequence is 15 residues long. V was clipped by 2 bases and J by 3 bases, with 11 bases between them. Germline V CDR1 and CDR2: LGHDT, YNNKEL (reference sequence). The CDR3, as DNA: TGTGCCAGCAGCCAATACGGACATTTCTACAATGAGCAGTTCTTC. This gives the protein CASSQYGHFYNEQFF.

CDR3 nucleotides: TGTGCCATCAGTGAGGGGACGGTTAACTATGGCTACACCTTC. It specifies CAISEGTVNYGYTF. The chain couples TRBV10-3 to TRBJ1-2, with a possible D match to TRBD1 (5 bases). V was cut by 2 bases and J by 1 base, with 8 bases left in between. CDR3 length equals 14 residues. Germline values: CDR1 ENHRY, CDR2 SYGVKD.

This clonotype was observed at least ten times. The gene calls are TRBV5-1 and TRBJ2-6; D not certain. V lost 4 bases and J 0 bases, leaving 8 bases between the germline ends. There are 15 residues in the CDR3. CDR1 and CDR2 (germline): SGHRS, YFSETQ. The CDR3 bases are TGCGCCAGCAGCGTGGATGGCTCTGGGGCCAACGTCCTGACTTTC. Its protein is CASSVDGSGANVLTF. The variable domain in full, with the rest retrieved from reference TRBV5-1 and TRBJ2-6, is KAGVTQTPRYLIKTRGQQVTLSCSPISGHRSVSWYQQTPGQGLQFLFEYFSETQRNKGNFPGRFSGRQFSNSRSEMNVSTLELGDSALYLCASSVDGSGANVLTFGAGSRLTVL.

This chain joins TRBV6-6 and TRBJ2-5; 8 bases line up with TRBD2. This CDR3 has 12 amino acids. With V trimmed by 6 bases and J by 13 bases, 10 bases remained unmatched. CDR1 MNHNY and CDR2 SVGAGI come from the germline V gene (reference sequence). The CDR3 DNA reads as TGTGCCAGCAGAAACCGGGAGGGCCTTCCGTACTTC. This codes for CASRNREGLPYF.

The chain carries TRBV12-3 or TRBV12-4 and TRBJ2-4; possible D gene TRBD2, 6 bases. Matching the DNA end better, TRBJ2-5 makes the J call doubtful. The CDR3 totals 15 residues. Written as DNA, the CDR3 is TGTGCCAGCAGTACTCCCAGTCCGGAGGGCGAGACCCAGTACTTC. Amino acids: CASSTPSPEGETQYF.

As concerns this clonotype: A much larger clone is a single base away; this may be a read error. The chain uses TRBV28 and TRBJ2-3; weak D call: TRBD2 (5 bases). V was trimmed by 6 bases and J by 2 bases, leaving 6 bases between them. This CDR3 comprises 12 residues. Germline lookup yields CDR1 MDHEN and CDR2 SYDVKM. In DNA, the CDR3 is TGTGCCAGCAGGAGGGTCACAGATACGCAGTATTTT. It codes for CASRRVTDTQYF.

V and J are TRBV2 and TRBJ2-1; 7 bases line up with TRBD2. The J segment lost 4 bases and the V segment lost 7 bases, leaving 4 bases of the junction unmatched. CDR1 and CDR2 (germline): SNHLY, FYNNEI. CDR3 length equals 13 residues. The CDR3 reads CASTLAEYNEQFF. Here the CDR3 DNA reads TGTGCCAGCACCCTAGCGGAATACAATGAGCAGTTCTTC.

The rearrangement joins TRBV6-2 or TRBV6-3 to TRBJ1-4; weak D call: TRBD1 (5 bases). CDR3 size: 15 residues. Germline CDR1 and CDR2: MNHEY and SVGEGT. V was cut by 0 bases and J by 7 bases, with 12 bases left in between. CDR3 sequence: CASSYSSSRGEKLFF. The CDR3 coding sequence is TGTGCCAGCAGTTACTCTTCGTCGAGGGGTGAAAAACTGTTTTTT.

The chain recombines TRBV11-2 with TRBJ2-1; TRBD2 agrees at 12 bases. The germline V gene has CDR1 SGHAT and CDR2 FQNNGV. V shed 1 base and J 6 bases; nucleotides not matched to a gene: 16. The CDR3 extends over 20 amino acids. Written as DNA, the CDR3 is TGTGCCAGCAGCTTAGTGAGAAGGCCTAGCGGGGGGGCCAGTAGCAATGAGCAGTTCTTC. This gives the protein CASSLVRRPSGGASSNEQFF.

The chain employs TRBV7-2 and TRBJ2-5; TRBD2 matches 12 bases. CDR3 length: 16 residues. With V trimmed by 5 bases and J by 4 bases, 8 bases remained unmatched. Germline CDR1 SGHTA, CDR2 FQGNSA. The CDR3 DNA is TGTGCCAGCAGCCCCACGACTAGCGGGAGTTCAGAGACCCAGTACTTC. Translation gives CASSPTTSGSSETQYF. Combining the CDR3 with reference TRBV7-2 and TRBJ2-5 gives the whole variable domain GAGVSQSPSNKVTEKGKDVELRCDPISGHTALYWYRQSLGQGLEFLIYFQGNSAPDKSGLPSDRFSAERTGGSVSTLTIQRTQQEDSAVYLCASSPTTSGSSETQYFGPGTRLLVL.

V and J are TRBV6-5 and TRBJ2-1; D unclear. Trimming took 7 bases from V and 10 from J, leaving 17 bases between them. This CDR3 is 13 amino acids long. CDR1 is MNHEY, CDR2 SVGAGI, per germline. The CDR3 region is CASTRSVGYEQFF. DNA for the CDR3: TGTGCCAGCACCAGGTCTGTGGGCTACGAGCAGTTCTTC.

This clonotype has just a few counts. This sequence joins TRBV3-1 and TRBJ2-1, with D hard to call. Trimming stripped 1 base from V and 2 bases from J, with 9 bases between. This CDR3 spans 15 amino acids. The V gene's germline CDR1 is LGHDT and CDR2 YNNKEL (reference sequence). CDR3 sequence reads: CASSQVLAAYNEQFF. The CDR3 DNA sequence: TGTGCCAGCAGCCAAGTTTTGGCGGCCTACAATGAGCAGTTCTTC.

CDR3 in amino acids: CATSRDIGTQYF. The CDR3 DNA reads TGTGCCACCAGCAGAGATATAGGGACCCAGTACTTC. V and J are TRBV15 and TRBJ2-5; unclear D gene. V shed 0 bases and J shed 7 bases, with 6 bases lying between them. Germline-derived CDR1 and CDR2 are LNHNV and YYDKDF (reference sequence). The CDR3 runs to 12 residues. Full variable domain (remainder filled in from reference TRBV15 and TRBJ2-5): DAMVIQNPRYQVTQFGKPVTLSCSQTLNHNVMYWYQQKSSQAPKLLFHYYDKDFNNEADTPDNFQSRRPNTSFCFLDIRSPGLGDTAMYLCATSRDIGTQYFGPGTRLLVL.

Concerning this clonotype: A single base separates this from a much larger clone, so it may be a read error. The rearrangement joins TRBV9 to TRBJ2-7; D assignment may be TRBD1 or TRBD2 (5 bases each). The CDR3 runs to 14 residues. Germline V gives CDR1 SGDLS, CDR2 YYNGEE. V lost 0 bases and J 5 bases, leaving 12 bases between the germline ends. The DNA for the CDR3 is TGTGCCAGCAGCGTAGCTGCCGGGACCCACGAGCAGTACTTC. Translated: CASSVAAGTHEQYF.

The chain recombines TRBV12-3 or TRBV12-4 with TRBJ1-1, with D unresolved. This CDR3 region has 16 residues. Trimming removed 5 bases from V and 2 bases from J, with 18 bases in between. The CDR3 bases are TGTGCCAGCAGTCCTACCCCCGGGCGAGCTAACACTGAAGCTTTCTTT. Protein: CASSPTPGRANTEAFF.

The chain employs TRBV5-1 and TRBJ2-1; 13 nucleotides align to TRBD2. Germline V gives CDR1 SGHRS, CDR2 YFSETQ. The trim removed 4 bases at V and 8 bases at J, leaving 15 bases unmatched. CDR3 length: 18 residues. Here the CDR3 DNA reads TGCGCCAGCAGCCTACGACTAGCGGGAGGCTTGGGGAGGGATGAGCAGTTCTTC. Its protein product is CASSLRLAGGLGRDEQFF. The full variable domain, in which reference TRBV5-1 and TRBJ2-1 provide the parts outside the CDR3, is KAGVTQTPRYLIKTRGQQVTLSCSPISGHRSVSWYQQTPGQGLQFLFEYFSETQRNKGNFPGRFSGRQFSNSRSEMNVSTLELGDSALYLCASSLRLAGGLGRDEQFFGPGTRLTVL.

The V gene is TRBV24-1, the J gene TRBJ2-2; D might be TRBD1 (5 bases). Looked up from germline, CDR1 is KGHDR and CDR2 is SFDVKD. The CDR3 consists of 14 residues. Trimming removed 5 bases from V and 1 base from J, with 7 bases in between. CDR3 residues: CATSGQGNTGELFF. The CDR3 nucleotides read TGTGCCACCAGTGGGCAGGGGAACACCGGGGAGCTGTTTTTT.

The genes are TRBV24-1 and TRBJ2-5; the match to TRBD2 covers 11 bases. The J call may be mistaken, given a closer DNA end match to TRBJ2-7. CDR3 length: 18 amino acids. Germline V gives CDR1 KGHDR, CDR2 SFDVKD. CDR3 amino acids: CATSDSPVASGGIYEQYF. DNA for the CDR3: TGTGCCACCAGTGACTCGCCAGTGGCTAGCGGGGGGATCTACGAGCAGTACTTC.

This chain joins TRBV12-3 or TRBV12-4 and TRBJ1-6; the D is unclear. Trimming took off 2 bases at V and 8 bases at J, with 16 bases between the two ends. The CDR3 extends over 16 amino acids. The CDR3 is CASSLFGSGFYSPLHF. The CDR3 DNA reads as TGTGCCAGCAGTTTATTTGGTTCGGGTTTTTATTCACCCCTCCACTTT.

The chain joins TRBV6-2 or TRBV6-3 to TRBJ1-5, with 7 positions matching TRBD1. V lost 6 bases and J lost 11; bases outside the gene matches: 16. CDR1 and CDR2 (germline): MNHEY, SVGEGT. This CDR3 comprises 15 residues. This CDR3 is CASSPTDRSPGAQHF. DNA for the CDR3: TGTGCCAGCAGCCCCACGGACAGGTCCCCGGGGGCCCAGCATTTT.

J is TRBJ2-2 and V is TRBV4-2; D uncertain. V lost 1 base to trimming and J lost 4 bases, with 13 bases between them. This CDR3 has 16 residues. Germline assignment: CDR1 LGHNA and CDR2 YNFKEQ. The CDR3 DNA reads TGTGCCAGCAGCCAAGGCGACGTGGATGGCACCGGGGAGCTGTTTTTT. It specifies CASSQGDVDGTGELFF.

The chain recombines TRBV30 with TRBJ2-3; possibly TRBD2 for D (6 bases). Trimming removed 8 bases from V and 0 bases from J, with 9 bases in between. The CDR3 totals 12 residues. Germline values: CDR1 GTSNPN, CDR2 SVGIG (reference sequence). For the CDR3, the DNA is TGTGCCGGGGGGTACAGCACAGATACGCAGTATTTT. Translating it yields CAGGYSTDTQYF.

The CDR3 loop reads CASSEGRTNSPLHF. In nucleotides, the CDR3 is TGTGCCAGCAGTGAGGGACGGACAAATTCACCCCTCCACTTT. The chain joins TRBV6-1 to TRBJ1-6, with a possible D match to TRBD1 (5 bases). V was cut by 3 bases and J by 7 bases, with 10 bases left in between. The CDR3 length is 14 residues. Germline CDR1 is MNHNS and CDR2 is SASEGT.